This T cell receptor (beta chain) was retrieved from a study of T cells in Graves' hyperthyroidism and ophthalmopathy. It was RNA transcripts that yielded the amplified TCR beta CDR3 regions. RT-PCR in the first round (using the HTBI primer set) targeted the TCR CDR3. TCRdb passed the multiplex PCR reads through MiXCR, listing each CDR3 protein once. Here the sample spans fewer than 550,000 distinct CDR3 sequences, around 14% being singletons. V lost 5 bases and J lost 6, with 17 bases in between. Germline V gene lookup returns CDR1 MRHNA and CDR2 SNTAGT. This CDR3 has 15 amino acids. Thyroid ultrasound, orbital computed tomography, clinical symptoms, and serum thyroxine and TRAb underpinned diagnoses.

The V call is TRBV6-4, the J call TRBJ2-1; D perhaps matches TRBD1 (5 bases). The sequenced material came from blood. This TCR was recovered from a woman under 30 with Graves' hyperthyroidism. Here the CDR3 reads CASSPTPSRANEQFF. CDR3 DNA: TGTGCCAGCAGTCCTACTCCGTCCAGGGCCAATGAGCAGTTCTTC.